This TCR beta chain was recorded in a study of T cell changes during pregnancy in multiple sclerosis. The repertoire was sequenced with immunoSEQ multiplex PCR; TCRdb's copy has only in-frame clones and lacks some. The table records tens of thousands of clones, around 90% of them present only once. Germline CDR1 is SGHDN and CDR2 is FVKESK. The J segment lost 7 bases and the V segment lost 4 bases, leaving 6 bases of the junction unmatched. This CDR3 spans 15 amino acids. J is TRBJ2-1 and V is TRBV14, with 11 bases aligning to TRBD2. The sequencing used CD4+ T cells from peripheral blood mononuclear cells, collected in the first trimester of pregnancy. This receptor was identified in a female donor in good health, enrolled as a control in a pregnancy study. Written as DNA, the CDR3 is TGTGCCAGCAGCCCGACTCGACTAGCGGGAAATGAGCAGTTCTTC. Protein: CASSPTRLAGNEQFF.